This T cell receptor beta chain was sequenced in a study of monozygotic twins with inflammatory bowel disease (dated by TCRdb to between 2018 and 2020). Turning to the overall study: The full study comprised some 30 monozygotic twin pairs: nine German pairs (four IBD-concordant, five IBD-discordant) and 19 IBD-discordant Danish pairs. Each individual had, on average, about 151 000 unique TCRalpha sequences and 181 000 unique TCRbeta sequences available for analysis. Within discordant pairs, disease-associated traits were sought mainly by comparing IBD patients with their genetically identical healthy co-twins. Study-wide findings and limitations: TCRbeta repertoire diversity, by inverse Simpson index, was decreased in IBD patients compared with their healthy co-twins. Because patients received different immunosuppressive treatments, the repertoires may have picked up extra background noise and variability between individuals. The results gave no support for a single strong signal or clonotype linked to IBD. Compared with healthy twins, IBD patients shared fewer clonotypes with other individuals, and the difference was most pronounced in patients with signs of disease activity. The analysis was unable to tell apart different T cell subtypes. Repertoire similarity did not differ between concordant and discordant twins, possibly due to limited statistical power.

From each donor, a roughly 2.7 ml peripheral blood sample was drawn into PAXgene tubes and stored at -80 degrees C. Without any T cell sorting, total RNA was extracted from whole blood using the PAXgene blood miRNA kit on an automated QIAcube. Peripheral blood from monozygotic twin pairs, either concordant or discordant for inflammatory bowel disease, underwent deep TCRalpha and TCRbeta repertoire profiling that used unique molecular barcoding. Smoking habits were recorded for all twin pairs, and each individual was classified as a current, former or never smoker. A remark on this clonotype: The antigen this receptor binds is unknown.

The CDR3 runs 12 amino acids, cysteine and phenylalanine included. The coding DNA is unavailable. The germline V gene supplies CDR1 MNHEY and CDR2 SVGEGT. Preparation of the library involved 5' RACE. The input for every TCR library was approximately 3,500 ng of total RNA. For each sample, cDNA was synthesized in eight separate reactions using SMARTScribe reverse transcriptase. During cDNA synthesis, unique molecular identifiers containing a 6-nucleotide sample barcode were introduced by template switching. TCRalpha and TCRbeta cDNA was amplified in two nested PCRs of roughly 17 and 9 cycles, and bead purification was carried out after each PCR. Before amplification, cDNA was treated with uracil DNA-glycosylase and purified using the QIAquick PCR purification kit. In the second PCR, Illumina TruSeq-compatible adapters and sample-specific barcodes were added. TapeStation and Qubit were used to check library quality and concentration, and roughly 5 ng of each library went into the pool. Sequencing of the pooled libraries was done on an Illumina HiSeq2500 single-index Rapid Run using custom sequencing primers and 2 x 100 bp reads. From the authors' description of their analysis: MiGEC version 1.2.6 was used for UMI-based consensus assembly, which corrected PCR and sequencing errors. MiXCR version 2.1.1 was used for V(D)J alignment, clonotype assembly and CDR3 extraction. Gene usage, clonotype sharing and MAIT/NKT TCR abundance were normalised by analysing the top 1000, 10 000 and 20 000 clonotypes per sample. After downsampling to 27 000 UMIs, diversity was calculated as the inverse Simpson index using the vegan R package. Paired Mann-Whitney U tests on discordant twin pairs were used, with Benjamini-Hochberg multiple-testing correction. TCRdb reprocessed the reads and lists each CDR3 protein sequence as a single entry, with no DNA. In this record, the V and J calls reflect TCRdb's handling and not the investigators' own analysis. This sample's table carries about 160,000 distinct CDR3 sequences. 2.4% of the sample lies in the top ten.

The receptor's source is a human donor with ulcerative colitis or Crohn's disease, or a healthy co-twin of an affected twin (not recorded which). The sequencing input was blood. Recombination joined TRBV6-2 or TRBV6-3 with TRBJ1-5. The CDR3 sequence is CASSYGDQPQHF.